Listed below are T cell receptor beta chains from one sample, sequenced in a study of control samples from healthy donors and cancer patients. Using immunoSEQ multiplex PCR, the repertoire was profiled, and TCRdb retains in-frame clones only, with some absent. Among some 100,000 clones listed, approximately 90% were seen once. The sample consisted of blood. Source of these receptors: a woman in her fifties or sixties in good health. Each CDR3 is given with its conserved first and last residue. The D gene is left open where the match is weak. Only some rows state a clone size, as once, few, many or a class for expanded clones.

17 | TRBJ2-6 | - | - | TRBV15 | CATSRDLGSSGAIVLTF | TGTGCCACCAGCAGAGATCTAGGAAGCTCTGGGGCCATCGTCCTGACTTTC
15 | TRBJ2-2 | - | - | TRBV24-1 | CATSDPDLSTGELFF | TGTGCCACCAGTGACCCAGACTTGTCCACCGGGGAGCTGTTTTTT
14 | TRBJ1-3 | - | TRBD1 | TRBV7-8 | CASSRTGFGNTIYF | TGTGCCAGCAGCCGGACAGGTTTTGGAAACACCATATATTTT
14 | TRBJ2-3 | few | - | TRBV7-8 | CASSRGGPTDTQYF | TGTGCCAGCAGCAGGGGCGGTCCCACAGATACGCAGTATTTT
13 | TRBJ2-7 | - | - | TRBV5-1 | CASSLQGGYEQYF | TGCGCCAGCAGCTTGCAGGGGGGGTACGAGCAGTACTTC
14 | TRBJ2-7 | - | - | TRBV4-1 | CASRTTLGAYEQYF | TGCGCCAGCAGAACGACATTGGGGGCATACGAGCAGTACTTC
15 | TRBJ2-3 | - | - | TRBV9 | CASRKSGGITDTQYF | TGTGCCAGCAGAAAATCCGGGGGAATCACAGATACGCAGTATTTT
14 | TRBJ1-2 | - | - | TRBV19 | CASSIGGRGHGYTF | TGTGCCAGTAGTATAGGGGGAAGGGGCCATGGCTACACCTTC
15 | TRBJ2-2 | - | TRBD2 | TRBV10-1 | CASSDGGENTGELFF | TGCGCCAGCAGTGATGGGGGGGAGAACACCGGGGAGCTGTTTTTT
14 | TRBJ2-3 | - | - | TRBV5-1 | CASRRGNVVDTQYF | TGCGCCAGCAGACGAGGGAATGTTGTAGATACGCAGTATTTT
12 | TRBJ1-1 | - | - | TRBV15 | CATQGYGTEAFF | TGTGCCACCCAGGGGTACGGCACTGAAGCTTTCTTT
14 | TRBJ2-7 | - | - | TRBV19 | CASSFNMGYYEQYF | TGTGCCAGTAGTTTCAATATGGGATACTACGAGCAGTACTTC
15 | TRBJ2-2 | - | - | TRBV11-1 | CASSLVGGNTGELFF | TGTGCCAGCAGCTTAGTGGGGGGGAACACCGGGGAGCTGTTTTTT
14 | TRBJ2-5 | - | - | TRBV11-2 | CASSLLDTKETQYF | TGTGCCAGCAGCTTGCTGGACACAAAAGAGACCCAGTACTTC
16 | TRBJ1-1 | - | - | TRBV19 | CASSMWGWGMNTEAFF | TGTGCCAGTAGTATGTGGGGGTGGGGGATGAACACTGAAGCTTTCTTT
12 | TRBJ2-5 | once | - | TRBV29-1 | CSVEGAVETQYF | TGCAGCGTTGAAGGGGCCGTGGAGACCCAGTACTTC
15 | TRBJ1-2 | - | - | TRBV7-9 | CASSLGSGIYGDYTF | TGTGCCAGCAGCTTAGGGTCGGGAATCTATGGTGACTACACCTTC
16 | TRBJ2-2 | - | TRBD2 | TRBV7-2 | CASRSVPAGVGGELFF | TGTGCCAGCAGATCCGTTCCAGCGGGAGTGGGCGGGGAGCTGTTTTTT
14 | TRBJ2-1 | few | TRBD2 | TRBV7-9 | CASSLAGLTNEQFF | TGTGCCAGCAGCTTAGCGGGACTAACCAATGAGCAGTTCTTC
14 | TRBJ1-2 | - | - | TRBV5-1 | CASSITGINYGYTF | TGCGCCAGCAGCATAACAGGGATCAACTATGGCTACACCTTC
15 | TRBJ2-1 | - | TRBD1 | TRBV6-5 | CASRPRDRSYNEQFF | TGTGCCAGCAGGCCCCGGGACAGGTCCTACAATGAGCAGTTCTTC
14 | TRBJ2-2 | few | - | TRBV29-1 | CSVKPTSTVGELFF | TGCAGCGTTAAACCTACCTCGACAGTCGGGGAGCTGTTTTTT
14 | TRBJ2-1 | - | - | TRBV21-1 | CASSKVGGLNEQFF | TGTGCCAGCAGCAAAGTTGGGGGGTTGAATGAGCAGTTCTTC
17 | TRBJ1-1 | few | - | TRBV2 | CASSAILGGPWDTEAFF | TGTGCCAGCAGCGCTATCCTGGGGGGCCCTTGGGACACTGAAGCTTTCTTT
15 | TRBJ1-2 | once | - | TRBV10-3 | CAIRYSLAPDYGYTF | TGTGCCATCCGCTATTCGTTGGCTCCGGACTATGGCTACACCTTC
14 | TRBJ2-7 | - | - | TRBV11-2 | CASSPGSFTYEQYF | TGTGCCAGCAGCCCCGGGTCCTTTACCTACGAGCAGTACTTC
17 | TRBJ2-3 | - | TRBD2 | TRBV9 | CASSVAELAGVRNTQYF | TGTGCCAGCAGCGTAGCGGAGCTAGCGGGGGTGCGAAATACGCAGTATTTT
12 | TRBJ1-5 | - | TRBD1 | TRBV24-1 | CATSDRAQPQHF | TGTGCCACCAGCGACAGGGCTCAGCCCCAGCATTTT
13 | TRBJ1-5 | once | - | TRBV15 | CATSRVGAQPQHF | TGTGCCACCAGCAGGGTCGGGGCTCAGCCCCAGCATTTT
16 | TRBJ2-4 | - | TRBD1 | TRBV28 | CASRYRDRAHQNIQYF | TGTGCCAGCAGGTACCGGGACAGGGCCCATCAAAACATTCAGTACTTC
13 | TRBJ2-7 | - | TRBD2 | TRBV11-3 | CASSSGLAYEQYF | TGTGCCAGCAGCTCCGGACTAGCTTACGAGCAGTACTTC
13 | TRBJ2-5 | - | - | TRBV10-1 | CASSANLQETQYF | TGCGCCAGCAGTGCGAATTTACAAGAGACCCAGTACTTC
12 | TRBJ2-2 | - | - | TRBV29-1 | CSGSAYTGELFF | TGCAGCGGGTCAGCTTACACCGGGGAGCTGTTTTTT
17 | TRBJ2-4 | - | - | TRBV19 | CASMQGALRGAKNIQYF | TGTGCCAGTATGCAGGGGGCTTTGCGGGGGGCCAAAAACATTCAGTACTTC
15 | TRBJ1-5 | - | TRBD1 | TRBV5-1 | CASSIGTGGNQPQHF | TGCGCCAGCAGCATCGGGACAGGGGGCAATCAGCCCCAGCATTTT
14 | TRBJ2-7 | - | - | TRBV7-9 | CASSWTGVAYEQYF | TGTGCCAGCAGCTGGACCGGGGTTGCCTACGAGCAGTACTTC
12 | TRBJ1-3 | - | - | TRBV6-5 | CASAGSGNTIYF | TGTGCCAGCGCGGGTTCTGGAAACACCATATATTTT